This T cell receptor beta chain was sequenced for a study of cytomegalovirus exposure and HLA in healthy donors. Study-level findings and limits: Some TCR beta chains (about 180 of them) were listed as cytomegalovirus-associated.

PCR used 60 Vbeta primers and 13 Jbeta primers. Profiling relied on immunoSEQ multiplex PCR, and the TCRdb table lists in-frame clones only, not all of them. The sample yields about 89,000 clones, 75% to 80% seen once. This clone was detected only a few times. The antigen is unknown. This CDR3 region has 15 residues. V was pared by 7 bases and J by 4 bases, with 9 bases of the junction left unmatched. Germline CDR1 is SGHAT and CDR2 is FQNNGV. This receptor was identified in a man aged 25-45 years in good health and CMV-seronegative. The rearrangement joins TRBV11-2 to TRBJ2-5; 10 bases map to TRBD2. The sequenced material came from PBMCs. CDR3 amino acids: CASTSAGGGAETQYF. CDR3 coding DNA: TGTGCCAGCACCTCAGCGGGGGGGGGCGCAGAGACCCAGTACTTC.